The entry that follows covers one T cell receptor beta chain sequence. This entry belongs to a study of blood T cell repertoires in COVID-19. Study-level background: Sites across the United States, Italy and Spain contributed samples from acute and convalescent COVID-19. Nucleic acid was either cDNA or gDNA, and it came from T cells, B-cell-depleted T cells, or PBMCs.

Grouping used clinical history reported by participants in a survey and questionnaire. The CDR3 is made up of 14 amino acids. The J segment lost 6 bases and the V segment lost 6 bases, leaving 8 bases of the junction unmatched. Germline values: CDR1 LGHDT, CDR2 YNNKEL (reference sequence). In the original workflow: How many nucleated cells were present was estimated from reference gene primer amplification. The method was immunoSEQ multiplex PCR; TCRdb's version includes in-frame clones alone and lacks a portion of them. V, J and clone size derive from that table, while D and trimming were established from the DNA sequence. The table has fewer than 500,000 clones, 87% seen once.

Specimen: PBMCs or T cells enriched from blood (not recorded which). The rearrangement joins TRBV3-1 (or the pseudogene TRBV3-2) to TRBJ1-2; 9 bases align to TRBD1. This sequence was found in a woman between 18 and 29 years old who had recovered from COVID-19. The CDR3 DNA reads as TGTGCCAGCAGACCACAGGGGGCGCGGGATGGCTACACCTTC. It yields the protein CASRPQGARDGYTF.